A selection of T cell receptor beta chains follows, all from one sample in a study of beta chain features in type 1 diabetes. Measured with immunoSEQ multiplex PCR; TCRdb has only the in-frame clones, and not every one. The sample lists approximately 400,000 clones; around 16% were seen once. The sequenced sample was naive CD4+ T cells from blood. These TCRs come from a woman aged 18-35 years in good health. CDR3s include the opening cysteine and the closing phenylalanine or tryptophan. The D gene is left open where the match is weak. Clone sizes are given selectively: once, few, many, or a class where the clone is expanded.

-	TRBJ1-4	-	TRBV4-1	TGCGCCAGCAGCCAAGAGGGACGGAGGGGCGAAAAACTGTTTTTT	CASSQEGRRGEKLFF
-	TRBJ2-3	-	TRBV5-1	TGCGCCAGCAGCTTGGCTGGGCTCACAGATACGCAGTATTTT	CASSLAGLTDTQYF
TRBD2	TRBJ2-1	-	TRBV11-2	TGTGCCAGCAGCTTAGGCGGGAGGGCCGGTAATGAGCAGTTCTTC	CASSLGGRAGNEQFF
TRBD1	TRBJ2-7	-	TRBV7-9	TGTGCCAGCAGCTTTGGGGGACAGGAGGCCTACGAGCAGTACTTC	CASSFGGQEAYEQYF
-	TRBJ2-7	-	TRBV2	TGTGCCAGCAGTGTCCGACTCGATACCGCCTACGAGCAGTACTTC	CASSVRLDTAYEQYF
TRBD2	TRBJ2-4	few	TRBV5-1	TGCGCCAGCAGCTTGGGCTCTAGCGGGCGTGCAAACATTCAGTACTTC	CASSLGSSGRANIQYF
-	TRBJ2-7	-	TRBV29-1	TGCAGCGTTGAAGATAGGCCAGGGGCCATCTACGAGCAGTACTTC	CSVEDRPGAIYEQYF
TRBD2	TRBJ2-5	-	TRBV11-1	TGTGCCAGCAGCCTTAGACTAGCGGAAGAGACCCAGTACTTC	CASSLRLAEETQYF
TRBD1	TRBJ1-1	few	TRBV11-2	TGTGCCAGCAGTCCTATACCGGGACAGGGGGCCACTGAAGCTTTCTTT	CASSPIPGQGATEAFF
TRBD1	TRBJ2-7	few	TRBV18	TGTGCCAGCTCACCTGGACAGGGGGAGTACGAGCAGTACTTC	CASSPGQGEYEQYF
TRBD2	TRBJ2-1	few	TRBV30	TGTGCCTGGAGGCTCGAGGGGCGGGGGACCTACAATGAGCAGTTCTTC	CAWRLEGRGTYNEQFF
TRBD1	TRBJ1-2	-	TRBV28	TGTGCCAGCAGCCAAGGGACAGGGGGTAGTGGCTACACCTTC	CASSQGTGGSGYTF